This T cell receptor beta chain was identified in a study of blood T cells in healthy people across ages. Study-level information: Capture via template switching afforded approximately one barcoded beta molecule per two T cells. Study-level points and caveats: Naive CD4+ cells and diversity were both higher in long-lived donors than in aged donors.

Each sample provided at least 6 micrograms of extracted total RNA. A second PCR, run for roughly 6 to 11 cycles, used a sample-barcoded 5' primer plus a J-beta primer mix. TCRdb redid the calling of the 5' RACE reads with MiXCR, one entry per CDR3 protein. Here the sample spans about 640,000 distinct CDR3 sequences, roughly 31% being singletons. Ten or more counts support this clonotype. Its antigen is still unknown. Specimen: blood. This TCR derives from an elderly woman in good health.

This CDR3 reads CASSGTGTNEQFF. DNA of the CDR3: TGTGCCAGCAGCGGGACAGGGACTAATGAGCAGTTCTTC. V and J are TRBV5-4 and TRBJ2-1; 9 nucleotides agree with TRBD1. V lost 4 bases and J lost 7; bases outside the gene matches: 3. Germline values: CDR1 SGHNT, CDR2 YYREEE (reference sequence). This CDR3 spans 13 amino acids.